This TCR beta chain was sequenced during a study of cytomegalovirus exposure and HLA in healthy donors. Study background: Researchers found that less than 90% of about 400 genotyped donors fell within the Caucasian-associated ancestry cluster.

The primer mix had 60 Vbeta and 13 Jbeta primers. Profiling relied on immunoSEQ multiplex PCR, and the TCRdb table lists in-frame clones only, not all of them. The sample consists of some 200,000 clones, about 81% of them appearing once. The CDR3 is made up of 15 amino acids. CDR1 is SGHNT and CDR2 is YYREEE in the germline V gene (reference sequence). Trimming stripped 6 bases from V and 4 bases from J, with 19 bases between. With respect to this clone: The antigen is undetermined.

Study-wide points: Despite most TCR sequences being rare, some public TCRs occurred in many donors. It emerged from a later analysis that several of the most significant clusters appeared to be linked to common viral pathogens. Reports described diagnosis of cytomegalovirus status by the classifier as highly specific and sensitive.

This rearrangement joins TRBV5-4 to TRBJ2-5; perhaps TRBD2 as D (7 bases). This sequence originates from a woman between 18 and 29 years old in good health and CMV-seronegative. The sample consisted of PBMCs. The CDR3 DNA follows: TGTGCCAGCAAGCGGGACATTCTAAGTCTAGAGACCCAGTACTTC. Its translation is CASKRDILSLETQYF.